This is a list of T cell receptor beta chains from one sample in a study of OX40 agonist ivuxolimab in advanced cancers. Here immunoSEQ multiplex PCR was the method, and the copy in TCRdb shows in-frame clones only, minus some. The sample lists 35,000 or so clones, approximately 76% occurring once. This material consisted of CD4+ or CD8+ T cells sorted from blood, taken in a trial of the OX40 agonist ivuxolimab. These receptors originate from an adult with an advanced solid tumor such as melanoma, head and neck, liver or kidney cancer. CDR3s include the opening cysteine and the closing phenylalanine or tryptophan. A D gene is named only where the DNA matches it firmly. A row's size may be missing; if present it is once, few, many or a size class.

once | TRBJ1-3 | TRBV6-5 | TRBD1 | TGTGCCAGCAGATTCAGGGGGGCAGGGCCCATATATTTT | CASRFRGAGPIYF
- | TRBJ1-2 | TRBV7-2 | - | TGTGCCAGCAGCTTAGCTTTAAGGGAAGGCTACACCTTC | CASSLALREGYTF
- | TRBJ2-3 | TRBV5-1 | - | TGCGCCAGCAGCGCGAGGGGGGAGTCGCAGTATTTT | CASSARGESQYF
- | TRBJ2-6 | TRBV5-6 | - | TGTGCCAGCAGCTGGGAAAATTGGGGAGGGGCCAACGTCCTGACTTTC | CASSWENWGGANVLTF
- | TRBJ2-2 | TRBV5-4 | - | TGTGCCAGCAGCTTGGCCTCATCCGCCGGGGAGCTGTTTTTT | CASSLASSAGELFF
- | TRBJ1-2 | TRBV10-2 | TRBD1 | TGCGCCAGCAGGGGGACAGAAGAGGGCTACACCTTC | CASRGTEEGYTF
- | TRBJ1-1 | TRBV4-2 | - | TGTGCCAGCAGACCTGGCCCGGGAAACACTGAAGCTTTCTTT | CASRPGPGNTEAFF
- | TRBJ1-6 | TRBV6-5 | - | TGTGCCAGCAGTTACTCGTGGTTGACGGTGGAGTCACCCCTCCACTTT | CASSYSWLTVESPLHF
- | TRBJ2-3 | TRBV10-3 | - | TGTGCCATCACCCCGGGACCTACGCTCACAGATACGCAGTATTTT | CAITPGPTLTDTQYF
once | TRBJ2-7 | TRBV25-1 | - | TGTGCCAGCAGTGAATACTGTCCGCGGATAGAGGGGTTAAGCGAGCAGTACTTC | CASSEYCPRIEGLSEQYF
once | TRBJ2-5 | TRBV11-2 | TRBD1 | TGTGCCAGCAGCTTAACAATCAGGGACAGGGAGACCCAGTACTTC | CASSLTIRDRETQYF
- | TRBJ1-6 | TRBV28 | TRBD1 | TGTGCCAGCAGTCCCTCCGGGACAGGGAATTCACCCCTCCACTTT | CASSPSGTGNSPLHF
few | TRBJ2-6 | TRBV5-1 | - | TGCGCCAGCAGCCTTAACCCAGGGGCCGGGGCCAACGTCCTGACTTTC | CASSLNPGAGANVLTF
- | TRBJ1-5 | TRBV10-1 | TRBD1 | TGCGCCAGTACAGGGGGCTGTAGCTGGAAGCCCCAGCATTTT | CASTGGCSWKPQHF
- | TRBJ2-6 | TRBV5-1 | - | TGCGCCAGCAGCTTCGGCGGGGCCAACGTCCTGACTTTC | CASSFGGANVLTF
- | TRBJ1-5 | TRBV18 | - | TGTGCCAGCTCCCAGTCGGATAATCAGCCCCAGCATTTT | CASSQSDNQPQHF
few | TRBJ1-1 | TRBV9 | - | TGTGCCAGCAGCCCCTGGATGGCTGAAGCTTTCTTT | CASSPWMAEAFF
- | TRBJ2-1 | TRBV27 | - | TGTGCCAGCAGTTTAAGCCCTGTCAATGAGCAGTTCTTC | CASSLSPVNEQFF
- | TRBJ2-5 | TRBV2 | TRBD2 | TGTGCCAGCAGGGCTCTTCCAGCGGGGCGGTTGGGGCACCAGTACTTC | CASRALPAGRLGHQYF
few | TRBJ1-2 | TRBV28 | TRBD1 | TGTGCCAGCAGCTCAGGGACAGGGGCGCGGGGCTACACCTTC | CASSSGTGARGYTF
once | TRBJ2-2 | TRBV4-1 | - | TGCGCCAGCAGCCACTTTGGGGAGCTGTTTTTT | CASSHFGELFF
once | TRBJ2-7 | TRBV10-3 | - | TGTGCCAGCAAGGGGACACAAGGCGAGCAGTACTTC | CASKGTQGEQYF
- | TRBJ2-3 | TRBV5-1 | TRBD1 | TGCGCCAGCAGCTTGAGGGACAGGGCGGGATCAGATACGCAGTATTTT | CASSLRDRAGSDTQYF
- | TRBJ2-2 | TRBV9 | TRBD1 | TGTGCCAGCAACCTGAAACAGGGGGCATATATCGGGGAGCTGTTTTTT | CASNLKQGAYIGELFF
- | TRBJ1-4 | TRBV4-1 | TRBD1 | TGCGCCAGCAGCCAAGTGGTATCGGCAGGGGGACCTAATGAAAAACTGTTTTTT | CASSQVVSAGGPNEKLFF
- | TRBJ2-1 | TRBV2 | TRBD2 | TGTGCCAGCAGTGAGCGACTGGGGGGGGTCACCAATGAGCAGTTCTTC | CASSERLGGVTNEQFF
few | TRBJ2-2 | TRBV27 | TRBD1 | TGTGCCAGCAGTTACGGGGACAGGGTTTTTGCCGGGGAGCTGTTTTTT | CASSYGDRVFAGELFF
few | TRBJ2-3 | TRBV19 | - | TGTGCCAGTAGTCGACGAACAGATACGCAGTATTTT | CASSRRTDTQYF
- | TRBJ2-1 | TRBV27 | - | TGTGCCAGCAGTTTATTGGGGGGGCGGCCCTCCTACAATGAGCAGTTCTTC | CASSLLGGRPSYNEQFF
- | TRBJ1-6 | TRBV30 | - | TGTGCCTGGAGTGTAGAGTCTACCTCGGGTTCACCCCTCCACTTT | CAWSVESTSGSPLHF
- | TRBJ1-4 | TRBV19 | TRBD1 | TGTGCCAGTAGTATTTTGGGTGCAGGGGGTGAAAAACTGTTTTTT | CASSILGAGGEKLFF